This T cell receptor (beta chain) derives from a study of naive and memory T cell subsets. This CDR3 region has 15 residues. J was trimmed by 3 bases and V by 4 bases; bases with no gene match: 5. The germline gives CDR1 LGHDT, CDR2 YNNKEL (reference sequence). Both TRBC1 and TRBC2 were covered by a beta constant-region primer of two equimolar oligonucleotides. Four rounds of PCR amplified the ligated cDNA using nested alpha and beta constant-region primers plus SP2. TCRdb independently ran MiXCR on the UMI-ligation and nested PCR reads; one entry per CDR3 protein. Of some 36,000 distinct CDR3 sequences in the sample, roughly 14% were seen once. After the first PCR, alpha and beta chain libraries were processed separately. CD8 T cells were positively selected from what remained after CD4 positive selection. This clonotype was detected only a few times. Its cognate antigen is unknown. Study-level results: No ground truth validated the naive and memory repertoire findings.

The chain joins TRBV3-1 to TRBJ1-1; 10 nucleotides line up with TRBD1. This receptor was obtained from a human donor in good health. The sequenced sample consisted of effector memory CD4+ T cells from blood. As to subset: effector memory, CD45RA- CD27-. The CDR3 loop reads CASSLGTGDDTEAFF. CDR3 bases: TGTGCCAGCAGCCTAGGGACAGGGGACGACACTGAAGCTTTCTTT. Looking up the rest from reference TRBV3-1 and TRBJ1-1 gives the full variable domain: DTAVSQTPKYLVTQMGNDKSIKCEQNLGHDTMYWYKQDSKKFLKIMFSYNNKELIINETVPNRFSPKSPDKAHLNLHINSLELGDSAVYFCASSLGTGDDTEAFFGQGTRLTVV.